This T cell receptor (beta chain) was sequenced for a study of cytomegalovirus exposure and HLA in healthy donors. As regards this clone: Its antigen remains unknown.

The CDR3 is 15 amino acids. Germline V gene sequence: CDR1 SEHNR, CDR2 FQNEAQ (reference sequence). V was trimmed by 4 bases and J by 6 bases, leaving 19 bases between them. Study-level results: HLA alleles showed associations with 16,951 TCR beta sequences in a later analysis, at a 0.05 false discovery rate. Upon later analysis, TCR association rates were observed to vary by HLA locus, being highest for DRB1 and lowest for HLA-C. The study dropped some indistinguishable V segments, TRBV6-2 and TRBV6-3 among them.

PCR involved 60 Vbeta and 13 Jbeta primers. TCRdb's table, derived via immunoSEQ multiplex PCR, lists solely in-frame clones and lacks some. The profile shows 95,000 to 110,000 clones, around 61% of them singletons. Material: PBMCs. The rearrangement uses TRBV7-9 and TRBJ2-7; D perhaps matches TRBD1 (6 bases). The origin of this receptor is a woman aged 45-65 years in good health and CMV-seronegative. DNA for the CDR3: TGTGCCAGCAGCTCGAAAGTTGGGACATCTGGCGAGCAGTACTTC. Encoded protein: CASSSKVGTSGEQYF.